This TCR beta chain was captured in a study of technical replicates of blood from several donors. This CDR3 has 12 amino acids. Losses at the gene ends were 7 bases for V and 3 bases for J; bases not matched to a gene: 2. Per germline, CDR1 MDHEN and CDR2 SYDVKM. TCRdb's copy holds only in-frame clones and misses some; the assay was immunoSEQ multiplex PCR. In the table there are about 69,000 clones, about 87% of which are singletons. This clone has just a few counts. The sequence was collected from a human donor in good health. Some clones in this sample may be carry-over from other donors' samples. The rearrangement links TRBV28 to TRBJ1-2; TRBD1 aligns across 7 bases. Sequenced: PBMCs. The CDR3 coding sequence is TGTGCCAGCATCGGACAGGACTATGGCTACACCTTC. This codes for CASIGQDYGYTF.